This T cell receptor beta chain came from a study of blood T cell repertoires in COVID-19. Trimming took off 5 bases at V and 1 base at J, with 9 bases between the two ends. CDR3 length: 13 amino acids. Sequencing was performed with immunoSEQ multiplex PCR; in TCRdb, only in-frame clones are kept and a portion is missing. Of approximately 90,000 clones in the sample, 90% were seen once. This TCR was sampled from a man between 60 and 75 years old with acute or convalescent COVID-19. This chain uses TRBV12-3 or TRBV12-4 with TRBJ2-7, with D possibly TRBD1 on 5 matching bases. The sequencing sample was made of peripheral blood. CDR3 sequence: CASSPRESYEQYF. In DNA, the CDR3 is TGTGCCAGCAGTCCCAGGGAATCCTACGAGCAGTACTTC.